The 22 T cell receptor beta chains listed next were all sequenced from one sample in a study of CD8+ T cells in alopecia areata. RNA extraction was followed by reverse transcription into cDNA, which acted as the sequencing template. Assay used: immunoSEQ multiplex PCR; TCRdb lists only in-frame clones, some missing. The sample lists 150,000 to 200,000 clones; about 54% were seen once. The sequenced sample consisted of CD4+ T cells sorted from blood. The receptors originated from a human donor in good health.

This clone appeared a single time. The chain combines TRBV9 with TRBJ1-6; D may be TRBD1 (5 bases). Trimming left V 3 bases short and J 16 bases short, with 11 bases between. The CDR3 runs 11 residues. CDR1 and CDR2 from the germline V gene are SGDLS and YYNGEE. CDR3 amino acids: CASSAAGELHF. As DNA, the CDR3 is TGTGCCAGCAGCGCGGCGGGGGAACTCCACTTT.

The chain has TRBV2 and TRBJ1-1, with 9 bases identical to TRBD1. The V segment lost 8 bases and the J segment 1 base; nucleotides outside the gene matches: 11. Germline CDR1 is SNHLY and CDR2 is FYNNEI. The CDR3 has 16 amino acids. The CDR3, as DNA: TGTGCCAGCTCCCTTAGACCGACAGGGGGGAACACTGAAGCTTTCTTT. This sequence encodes CASSLRPTGGNTEAFF.

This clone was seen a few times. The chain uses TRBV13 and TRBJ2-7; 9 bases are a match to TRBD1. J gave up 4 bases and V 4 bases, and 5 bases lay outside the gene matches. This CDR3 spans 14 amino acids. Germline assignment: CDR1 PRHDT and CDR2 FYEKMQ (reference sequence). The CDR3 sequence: CASSSRDREYEQYF. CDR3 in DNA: TGTGCCAGCAGCTCACGGGACAGGGAATACGAGCAGTACTTC.

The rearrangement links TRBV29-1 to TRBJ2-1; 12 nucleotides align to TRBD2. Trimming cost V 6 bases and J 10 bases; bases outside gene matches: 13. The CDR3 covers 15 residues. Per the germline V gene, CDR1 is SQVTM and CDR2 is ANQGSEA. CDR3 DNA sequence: TGCAGCGTCGCAGGACTAGCGGGATTCGCCCCCGAGCAGTTCTTC. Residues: CSVAGLAGFAPEQFF.

Here the CDR3 reads CASSRPEGAGDTQYF. Here the CDR3 DNA reads TGTGCCAGCAGCCGACCCGAGGGAGCCGGGGATACGCAGTATTTT. This chain joins TRBV28 and TRBJ2-3, with a weak D call TRBD2 (5 bases). Germline V gene lookup returns CDR1 MDHEN and CDR2 SYDVKM. Trimming took off 6 bases at V and 6 bases at J, with 19 bases between the two ends. This CDR3 comprises 15 residues.

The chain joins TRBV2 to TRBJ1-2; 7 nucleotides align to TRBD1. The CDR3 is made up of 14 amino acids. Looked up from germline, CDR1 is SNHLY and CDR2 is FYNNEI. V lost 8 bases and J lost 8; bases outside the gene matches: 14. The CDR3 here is CASSNRGDLGGYTF. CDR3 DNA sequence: TGTGCCAGCTCGAACAGGGGTGATTTGGGGGGCTACACCTTC.

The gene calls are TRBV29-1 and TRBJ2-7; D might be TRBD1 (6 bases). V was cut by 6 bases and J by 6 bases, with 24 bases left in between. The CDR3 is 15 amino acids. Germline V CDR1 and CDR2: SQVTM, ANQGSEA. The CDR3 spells CSVRTDQGMLPEQYF. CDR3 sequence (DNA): TGCAGCGTCCGCACAGACCAGGGGATGCTCCCCGAGCAGTACTTC.

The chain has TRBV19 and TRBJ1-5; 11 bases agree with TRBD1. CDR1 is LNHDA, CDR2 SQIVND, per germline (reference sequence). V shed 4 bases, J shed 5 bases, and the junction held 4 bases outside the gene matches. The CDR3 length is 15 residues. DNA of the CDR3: TGTGCCAGTAGTACTGAGGACAGGGGGCATCAGCCCCAGCATTTT. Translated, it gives CASSTEDRGHQPQHF.

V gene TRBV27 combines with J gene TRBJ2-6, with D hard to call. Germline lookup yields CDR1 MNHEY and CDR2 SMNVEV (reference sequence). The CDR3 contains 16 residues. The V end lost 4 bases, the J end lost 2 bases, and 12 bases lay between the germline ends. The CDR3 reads CASSYDRSTGANVLTF. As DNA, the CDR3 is TGTGCCAGCAGTTACGACCGGTCTACTGGGGCCAACGTCCTGACTTTC.

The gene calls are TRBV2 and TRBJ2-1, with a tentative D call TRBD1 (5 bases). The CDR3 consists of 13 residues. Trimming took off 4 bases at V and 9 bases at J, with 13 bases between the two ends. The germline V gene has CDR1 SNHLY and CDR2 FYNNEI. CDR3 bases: TGTGCCAGCAGTGGCCCCCAGGGTACTGAGCAGTTCTTC. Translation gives CASSGPQGTEQFF.

The CDR3 reads CSVGTSTGELFF. CDR3 DNA: TGCAGCGTGGGGACCTCGACCGGGGAGCTGTTTTTT. The chain links TRBV29-1 to TRBJ2-2; D might be TRBD1 or TRBD2, each matching 5 bases. This CDR3 region has 12 residues. CDR1 SQVTM and CDR2 ANQGSEA come from the germline V gene. Trimming pared 6 bases from V and 5 bases from J, leaving 10 bases between.

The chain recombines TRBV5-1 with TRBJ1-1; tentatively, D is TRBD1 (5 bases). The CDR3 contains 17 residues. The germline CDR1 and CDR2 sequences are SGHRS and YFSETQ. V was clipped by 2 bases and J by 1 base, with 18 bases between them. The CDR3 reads CASSFGGSTSENTEAFF. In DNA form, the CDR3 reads TGCGCCAGCAGCTTTGGGGGTTCCACTTCTGAGAACACTGAAGCTTTCTTT.

Here the CDR3 DNA reads TGTGCCAGCAGCCTAGATCCCGAAGCGCAGTATTTT. It encodes CASSLDPEAQYF. The chain has TRBV14 and TRBJ2-3; D gene unclear. Germline V gene data show CDR1 as SGHDN and CDR2 as FVKESK. The V gene lost 4 bases and the J gene lost 10 bases, with 12 bases spanning the gap. The CDR3 sequence is 12 residues long.

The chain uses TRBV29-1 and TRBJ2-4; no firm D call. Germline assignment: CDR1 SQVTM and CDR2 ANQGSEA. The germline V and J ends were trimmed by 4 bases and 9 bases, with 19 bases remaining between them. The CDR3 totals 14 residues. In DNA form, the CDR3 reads TGCAGCGTTGCCCTGGAGACCCAGGTCGTCATTCAGTACTTC. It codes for CSVALETQVVIQYF.

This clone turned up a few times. CDR3 residues: CASSDRGREEQFF. The CDR3 region has the DNA TGTGCCAGCAGTGATCGAGGGAGGGAAGAGCAGTTCTTC. The chain links TRBV2 to TRBJ2-1, with TRBD2 matching over 7 bases. This CDR3 region has 13 residues. CDR1 and CDR2 (germline): SNHLY, FYNNEI. Germline trimming cut 3 bases from V and 10 bases from J; bases unmatched to any gene: 6.

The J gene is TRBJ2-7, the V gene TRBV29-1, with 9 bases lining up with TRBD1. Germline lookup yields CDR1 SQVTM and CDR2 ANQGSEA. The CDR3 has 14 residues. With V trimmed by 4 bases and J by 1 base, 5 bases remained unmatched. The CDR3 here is CSVAGGQGSYEQYF. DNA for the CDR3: TGCAGCGTTGCCGGCGGACAGGGGTCCTACGAGCAGTACTTC.

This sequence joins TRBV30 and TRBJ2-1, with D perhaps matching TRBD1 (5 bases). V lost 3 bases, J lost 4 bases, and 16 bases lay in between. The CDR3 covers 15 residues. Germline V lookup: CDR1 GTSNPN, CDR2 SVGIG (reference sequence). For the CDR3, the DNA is TGTGCCTGGAGAGGTAGGGGCAGGGTTTACAATGAGCAGTTCTTC. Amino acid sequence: CAWRGRGRVYNEQFF.

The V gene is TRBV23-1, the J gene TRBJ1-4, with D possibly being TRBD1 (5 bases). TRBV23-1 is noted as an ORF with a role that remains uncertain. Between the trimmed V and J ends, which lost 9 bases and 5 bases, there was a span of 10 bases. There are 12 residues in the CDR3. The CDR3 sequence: CARGTVNEKLFF. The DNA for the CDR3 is TGCGCCAGAGGGACGGTAAATGAAAAACTGTTTTTT.

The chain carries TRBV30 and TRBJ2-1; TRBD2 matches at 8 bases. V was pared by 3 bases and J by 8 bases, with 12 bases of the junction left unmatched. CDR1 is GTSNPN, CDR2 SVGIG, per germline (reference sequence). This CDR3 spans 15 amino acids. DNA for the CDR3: TGTGCCTGGAGGAATAGCGGGATTGGGGTCGATGAGCAGTTCTTC. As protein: CAWRNSGIGVDEQFF.

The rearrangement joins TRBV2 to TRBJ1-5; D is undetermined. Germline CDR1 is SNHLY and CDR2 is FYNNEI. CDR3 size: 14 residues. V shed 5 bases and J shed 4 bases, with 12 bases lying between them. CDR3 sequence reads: CASSLDQVNQPQHF. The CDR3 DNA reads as TGTGCCAGCAGTTTGGATCAGGTAAATCAGCCCCAGCATTTT.

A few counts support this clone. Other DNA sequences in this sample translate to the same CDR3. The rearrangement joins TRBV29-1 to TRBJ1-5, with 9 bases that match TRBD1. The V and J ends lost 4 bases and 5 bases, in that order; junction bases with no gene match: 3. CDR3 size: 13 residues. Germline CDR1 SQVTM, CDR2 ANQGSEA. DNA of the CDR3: TGCAGCGTTGGTCGGGACAGGGATCAGCCCCAGCATTTT. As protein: CSVGRDRDQPQHF.

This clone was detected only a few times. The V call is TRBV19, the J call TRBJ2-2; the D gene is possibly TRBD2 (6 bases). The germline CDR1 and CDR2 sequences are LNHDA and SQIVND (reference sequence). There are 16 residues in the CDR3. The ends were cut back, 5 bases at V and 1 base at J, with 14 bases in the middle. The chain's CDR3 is CASSLRLGVNTGELFF. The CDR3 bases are TGTGCCAGTAGTCTCCGACTAGGGGTGAACACCGGGGAGCTGTTTTTT.